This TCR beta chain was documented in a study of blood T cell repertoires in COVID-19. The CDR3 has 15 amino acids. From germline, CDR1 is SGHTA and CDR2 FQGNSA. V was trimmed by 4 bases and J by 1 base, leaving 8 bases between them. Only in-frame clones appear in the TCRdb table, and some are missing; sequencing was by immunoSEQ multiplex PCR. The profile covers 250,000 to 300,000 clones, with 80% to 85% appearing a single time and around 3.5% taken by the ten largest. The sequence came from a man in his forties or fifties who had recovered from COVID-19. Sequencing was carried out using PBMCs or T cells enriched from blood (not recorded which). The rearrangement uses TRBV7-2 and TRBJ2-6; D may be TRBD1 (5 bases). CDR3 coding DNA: TGTGCCAGCAGCTCCAGGGTGTCTGGGGCCAACGTCCTGACTTTC. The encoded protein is CASSSRVSGANVLTF. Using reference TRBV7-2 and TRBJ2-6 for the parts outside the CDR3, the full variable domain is GAGVSQSPSNKVTEKGKDVELRCDPISGHTALYWYRQSLGQGLEFLIYFQGNSAPDKSGLPSDRFSAERTGGSVSTLTIQRTQQEDSAVYLCASSSRVSGANVLTFGAGSRLTVL.